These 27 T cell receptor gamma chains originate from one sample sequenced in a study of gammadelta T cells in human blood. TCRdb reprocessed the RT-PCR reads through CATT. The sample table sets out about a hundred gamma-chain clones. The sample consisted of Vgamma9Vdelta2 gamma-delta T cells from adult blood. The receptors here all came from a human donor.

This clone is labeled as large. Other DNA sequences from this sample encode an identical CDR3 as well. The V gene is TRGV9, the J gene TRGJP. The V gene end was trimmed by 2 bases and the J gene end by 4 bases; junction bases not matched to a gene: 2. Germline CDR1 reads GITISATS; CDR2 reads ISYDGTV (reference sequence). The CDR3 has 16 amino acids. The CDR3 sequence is CALWEDQELGKKIKVF. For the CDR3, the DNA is TGTGCCTTGTGGGAGGATCAAGAGTTGGGCAAAAAAATCAAGGTATTT.

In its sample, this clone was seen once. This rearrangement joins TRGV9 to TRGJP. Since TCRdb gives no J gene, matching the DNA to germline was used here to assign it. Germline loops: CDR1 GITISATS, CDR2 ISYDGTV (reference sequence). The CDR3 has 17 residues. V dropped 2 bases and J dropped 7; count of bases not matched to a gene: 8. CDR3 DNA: TGTGCCTTGTGGGAGGAGGTCGGGGAGTTGGGCAAAAAAATCAAGGTATTT. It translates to CALWEEVGELGKKIKVF.

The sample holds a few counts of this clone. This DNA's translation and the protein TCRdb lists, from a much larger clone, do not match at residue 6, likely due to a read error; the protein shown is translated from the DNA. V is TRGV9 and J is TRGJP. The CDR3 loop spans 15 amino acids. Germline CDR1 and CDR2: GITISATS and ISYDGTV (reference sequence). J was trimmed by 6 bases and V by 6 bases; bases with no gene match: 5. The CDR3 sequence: CALWMVELGKKIKVF. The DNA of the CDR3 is TGTGCCTTGTGGATGGTAGAGTTGGGCAAAAAAATCAAGGTATTT.

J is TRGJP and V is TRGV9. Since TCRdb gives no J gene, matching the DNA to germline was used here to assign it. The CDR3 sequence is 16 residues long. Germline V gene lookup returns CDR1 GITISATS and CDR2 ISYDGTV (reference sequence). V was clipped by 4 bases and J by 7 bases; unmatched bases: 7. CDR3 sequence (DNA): TGTGCCTTGTGGGACGAGAGGGAGTTGGGCAAAAAAATCAAGGTATTT. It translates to CALWDERELGKKIKVF.

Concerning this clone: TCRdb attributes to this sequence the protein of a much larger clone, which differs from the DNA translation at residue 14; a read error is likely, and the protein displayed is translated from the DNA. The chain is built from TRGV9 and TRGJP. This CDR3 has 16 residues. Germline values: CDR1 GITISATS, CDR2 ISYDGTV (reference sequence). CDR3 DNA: TGTGCCTTGTGGGAAAGCGAGGAGTTGGGCAAAAAAATCATGGTATTT. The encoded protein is CALWESEELGKKIMVF.

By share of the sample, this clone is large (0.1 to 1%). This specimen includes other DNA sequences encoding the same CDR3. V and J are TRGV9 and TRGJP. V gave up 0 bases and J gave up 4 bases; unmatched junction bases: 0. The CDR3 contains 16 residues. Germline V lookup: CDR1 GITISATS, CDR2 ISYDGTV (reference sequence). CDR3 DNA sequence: TGTGCCTTGTGGGAGGTGCAAGAGTTGGGCAAAAAAATCAAGGTATTT. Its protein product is CALWEVQELGKKIKVF.

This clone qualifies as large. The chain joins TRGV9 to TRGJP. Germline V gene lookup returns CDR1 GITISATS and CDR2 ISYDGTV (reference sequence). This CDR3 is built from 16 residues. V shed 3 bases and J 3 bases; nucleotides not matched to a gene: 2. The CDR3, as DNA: TGTGCCTTGTGGGAGCCGCAAGAGTTGGGCAAAAAAATCAAGGTATTT. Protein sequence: CALWEPQELGKKIKVF.

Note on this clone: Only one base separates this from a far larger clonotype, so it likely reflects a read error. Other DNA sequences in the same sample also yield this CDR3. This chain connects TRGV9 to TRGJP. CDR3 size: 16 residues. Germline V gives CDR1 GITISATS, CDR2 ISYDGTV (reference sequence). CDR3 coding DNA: TGTGCCTTGTGGGAAAGCGAGGAGTTGGGTAAAAAAATCAAGGTATTT. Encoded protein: CALWESEELGKKIKVF.

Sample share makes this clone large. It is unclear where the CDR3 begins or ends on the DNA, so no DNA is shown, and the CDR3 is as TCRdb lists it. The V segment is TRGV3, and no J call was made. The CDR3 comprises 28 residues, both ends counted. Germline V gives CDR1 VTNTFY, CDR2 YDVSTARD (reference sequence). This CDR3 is CATWEVGNSLAVEQHLLSQVSIGRIQHF.

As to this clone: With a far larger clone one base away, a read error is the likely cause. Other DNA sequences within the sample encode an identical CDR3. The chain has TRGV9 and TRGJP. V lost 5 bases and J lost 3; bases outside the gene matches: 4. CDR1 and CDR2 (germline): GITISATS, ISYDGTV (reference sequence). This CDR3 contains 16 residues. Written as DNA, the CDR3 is TGTGCCTTGTGGGGACTGCAAGAGTTGGGCAAAAAAATCAAGGTATTT. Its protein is CALWGLQELGKKIKVF.

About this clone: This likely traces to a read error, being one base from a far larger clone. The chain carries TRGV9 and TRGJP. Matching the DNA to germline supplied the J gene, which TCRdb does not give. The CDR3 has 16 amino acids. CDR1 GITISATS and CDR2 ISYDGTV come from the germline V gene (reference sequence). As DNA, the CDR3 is TGTGCCCTGTGGGAAGAACAAGAGTTGGGCAAAAAAATCAAGGTATTT. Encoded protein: CALWEEQELGKKIKVF.

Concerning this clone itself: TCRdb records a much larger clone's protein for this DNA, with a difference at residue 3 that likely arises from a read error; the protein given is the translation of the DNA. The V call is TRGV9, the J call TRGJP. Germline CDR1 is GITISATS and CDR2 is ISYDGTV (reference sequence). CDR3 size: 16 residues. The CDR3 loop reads CASWERQELGKKIKVF. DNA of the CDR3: TGTGCCTCGTGGGAGAGGCAAGAGTTGGGCAAAAAAATCAAGGTATTT.

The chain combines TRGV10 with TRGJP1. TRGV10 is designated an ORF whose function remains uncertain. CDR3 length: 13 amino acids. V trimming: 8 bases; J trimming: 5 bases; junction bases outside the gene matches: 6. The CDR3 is CAAWDRTGWFKIF. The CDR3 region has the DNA TGTGCTGCGTGGGATAGGACTGGTTGGTTCAAGATATTT.

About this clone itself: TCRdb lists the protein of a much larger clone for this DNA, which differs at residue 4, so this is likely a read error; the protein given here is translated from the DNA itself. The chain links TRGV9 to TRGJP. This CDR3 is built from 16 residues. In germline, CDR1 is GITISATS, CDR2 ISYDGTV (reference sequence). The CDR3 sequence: CALREQQELGKKIKVF. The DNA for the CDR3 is TGTGCCTTGCGGGAGCAGCAAGAGTTGGGCAAAAAAATCAAGGTATTT.

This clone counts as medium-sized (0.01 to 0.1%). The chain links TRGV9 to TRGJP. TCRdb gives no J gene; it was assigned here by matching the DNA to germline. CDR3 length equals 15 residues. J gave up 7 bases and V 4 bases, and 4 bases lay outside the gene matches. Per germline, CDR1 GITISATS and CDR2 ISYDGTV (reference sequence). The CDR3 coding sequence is TGTGCCTTGTGGGATAAGGAGTTGGGCAAAAAAATCAAGGTATTT. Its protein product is CALWDKELGKKIKVF.

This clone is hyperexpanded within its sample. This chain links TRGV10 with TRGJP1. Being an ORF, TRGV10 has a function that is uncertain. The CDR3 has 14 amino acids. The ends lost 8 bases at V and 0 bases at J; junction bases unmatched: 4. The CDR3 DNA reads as TGTGCTGCGTGGGACAATACCACTGGTTGGTTCAAGATATTT. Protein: CAAWDNTTGWFKIF.

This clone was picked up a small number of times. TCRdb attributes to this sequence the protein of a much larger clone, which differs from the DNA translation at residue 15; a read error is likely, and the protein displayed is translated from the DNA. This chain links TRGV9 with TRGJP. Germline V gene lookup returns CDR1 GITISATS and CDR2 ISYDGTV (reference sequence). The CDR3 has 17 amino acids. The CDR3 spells CALWEDRQELGKKIMVF. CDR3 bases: TGTGCCTTGTGGGAGGATAGACAAGAGTTGGGCAAAAAAATCATGGTATTT.

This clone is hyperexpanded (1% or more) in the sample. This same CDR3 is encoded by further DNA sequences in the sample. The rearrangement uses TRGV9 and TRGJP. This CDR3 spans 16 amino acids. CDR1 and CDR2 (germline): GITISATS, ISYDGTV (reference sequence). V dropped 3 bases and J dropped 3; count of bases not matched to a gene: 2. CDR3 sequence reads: CALWEQQELGKKIKVF. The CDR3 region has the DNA TGTGCCTTGTGGGAGCAGCAAGAGTTGGGCAAAAAAATCAAGGTATTT.

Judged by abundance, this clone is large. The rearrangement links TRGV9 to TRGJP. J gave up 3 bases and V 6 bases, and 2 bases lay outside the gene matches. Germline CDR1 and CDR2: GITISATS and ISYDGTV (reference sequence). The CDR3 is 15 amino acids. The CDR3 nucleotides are TGTGCCTTGTGGCTGCAAGAGTTGGGCAAAAAAATCAAGGTATTT. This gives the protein CALWLQELGKKIKVF.

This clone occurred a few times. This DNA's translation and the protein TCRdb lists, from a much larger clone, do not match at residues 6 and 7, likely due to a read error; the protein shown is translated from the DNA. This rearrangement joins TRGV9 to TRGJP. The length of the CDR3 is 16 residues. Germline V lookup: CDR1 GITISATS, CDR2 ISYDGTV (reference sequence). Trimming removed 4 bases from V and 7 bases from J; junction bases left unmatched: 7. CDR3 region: CALWEIQELGKKIKVF. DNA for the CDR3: TGTGCCTTGTGGGAAATCCAGGAGTTGGGCAAAAAAATCAAGGTATTT.

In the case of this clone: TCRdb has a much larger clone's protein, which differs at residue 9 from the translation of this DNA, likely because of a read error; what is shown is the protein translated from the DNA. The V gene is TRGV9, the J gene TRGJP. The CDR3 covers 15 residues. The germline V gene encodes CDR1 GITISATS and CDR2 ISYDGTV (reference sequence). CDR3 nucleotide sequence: TGTGCCTTGTGGGAACAAGAGTTGAGCAAAAAAATCAAGGTATTT. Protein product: CALWEQELSKKIKVF.

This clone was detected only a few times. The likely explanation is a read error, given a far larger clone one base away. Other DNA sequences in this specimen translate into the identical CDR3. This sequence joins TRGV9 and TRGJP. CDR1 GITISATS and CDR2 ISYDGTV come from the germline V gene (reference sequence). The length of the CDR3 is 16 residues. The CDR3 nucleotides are TGTGCCTTGTGGGAGGCACAAGAGTTGGGAAAAAAAATCAAGGTATTT. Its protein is CALWEAQELGKKIKVF.

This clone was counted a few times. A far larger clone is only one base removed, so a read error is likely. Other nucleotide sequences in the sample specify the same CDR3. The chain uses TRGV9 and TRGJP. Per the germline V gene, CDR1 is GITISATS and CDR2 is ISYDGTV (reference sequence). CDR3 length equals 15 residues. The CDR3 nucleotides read TGTGCTTTGTGGGAACAAGAGTTGGGCAAAAAAATCAAGGTATTT. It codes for CALWEQELGKKIKVF.

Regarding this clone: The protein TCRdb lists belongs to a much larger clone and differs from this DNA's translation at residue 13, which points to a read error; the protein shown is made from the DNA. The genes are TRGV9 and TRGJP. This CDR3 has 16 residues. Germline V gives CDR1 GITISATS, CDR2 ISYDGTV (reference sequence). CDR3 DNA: TGTGCCTTGTGGGAGCAGCAAGAGTTGGGCAAAAAAGTCAAGGTATTT. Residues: CALWEQQELGKKVKVF.

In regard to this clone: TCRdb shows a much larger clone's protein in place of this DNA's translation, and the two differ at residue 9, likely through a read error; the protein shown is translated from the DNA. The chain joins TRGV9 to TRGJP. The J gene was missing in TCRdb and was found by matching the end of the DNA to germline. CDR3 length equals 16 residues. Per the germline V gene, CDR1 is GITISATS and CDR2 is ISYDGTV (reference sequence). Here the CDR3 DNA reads TGTGCCTTGTGGGAGGCACAAGAGATGGGCAAAAAAATCAAGGTATTT. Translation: CALWEAQEMGKKIKVF.

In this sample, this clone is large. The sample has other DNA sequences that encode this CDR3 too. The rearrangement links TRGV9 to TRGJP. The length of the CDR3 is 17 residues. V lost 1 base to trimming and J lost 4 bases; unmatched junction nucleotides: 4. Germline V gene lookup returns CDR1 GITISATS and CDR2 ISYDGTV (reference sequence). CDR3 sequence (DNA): TGTGCCTTGTGGGAGGTTACCCAAGAGTTGGGCAAAAAAATCAAGGTATTT. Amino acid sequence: CALWEVTQELGKKIKVF.

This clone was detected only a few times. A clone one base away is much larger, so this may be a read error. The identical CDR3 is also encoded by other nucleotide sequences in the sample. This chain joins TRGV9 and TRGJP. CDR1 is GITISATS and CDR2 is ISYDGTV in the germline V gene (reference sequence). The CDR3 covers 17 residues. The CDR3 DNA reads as TGTGCCTTGTGGGAGGTTACCCAAGAGCTGGGCAAAAAAATCAAGGTATTT. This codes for CALWEVTQELGKKIKVF.